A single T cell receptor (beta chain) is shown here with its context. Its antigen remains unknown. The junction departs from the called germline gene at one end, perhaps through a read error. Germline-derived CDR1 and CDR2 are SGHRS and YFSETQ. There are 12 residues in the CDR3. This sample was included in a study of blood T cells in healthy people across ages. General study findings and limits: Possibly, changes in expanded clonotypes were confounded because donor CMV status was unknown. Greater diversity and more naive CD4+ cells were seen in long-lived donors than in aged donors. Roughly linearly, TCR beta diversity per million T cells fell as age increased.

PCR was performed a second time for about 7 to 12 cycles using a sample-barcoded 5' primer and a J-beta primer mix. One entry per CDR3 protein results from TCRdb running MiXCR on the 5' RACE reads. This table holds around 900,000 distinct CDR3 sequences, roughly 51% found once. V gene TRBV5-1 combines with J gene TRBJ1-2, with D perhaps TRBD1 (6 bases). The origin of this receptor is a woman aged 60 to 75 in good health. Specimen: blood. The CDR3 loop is CASSLEGDGHTF. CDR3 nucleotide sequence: TGCGCCAGCAGCTTGGAGGGGGATGGCCACACCTTC.